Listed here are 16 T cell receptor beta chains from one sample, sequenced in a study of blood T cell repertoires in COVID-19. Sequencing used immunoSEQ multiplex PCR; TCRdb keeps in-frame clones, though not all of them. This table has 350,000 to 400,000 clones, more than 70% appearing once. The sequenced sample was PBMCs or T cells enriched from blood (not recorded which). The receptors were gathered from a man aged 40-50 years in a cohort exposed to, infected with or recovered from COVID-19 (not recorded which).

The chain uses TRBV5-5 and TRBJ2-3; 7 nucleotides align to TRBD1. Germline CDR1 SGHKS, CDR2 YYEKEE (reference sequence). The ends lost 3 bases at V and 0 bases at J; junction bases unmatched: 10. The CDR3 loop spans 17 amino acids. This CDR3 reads CASSSTAPGQSTDTQYF. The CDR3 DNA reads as TGTGCCAGCAGCTCCACAGCCCCGGGACAGAGCACAGATACGCAGTATTTT.

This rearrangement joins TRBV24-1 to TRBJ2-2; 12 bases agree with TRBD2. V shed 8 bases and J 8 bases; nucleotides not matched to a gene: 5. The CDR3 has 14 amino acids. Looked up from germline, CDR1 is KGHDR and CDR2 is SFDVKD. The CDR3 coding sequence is TGTGCCACCATGACTAGCGGGAGTATGGGGGAGCTGTTTTTT. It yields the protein CATMTSGSMGELFF.

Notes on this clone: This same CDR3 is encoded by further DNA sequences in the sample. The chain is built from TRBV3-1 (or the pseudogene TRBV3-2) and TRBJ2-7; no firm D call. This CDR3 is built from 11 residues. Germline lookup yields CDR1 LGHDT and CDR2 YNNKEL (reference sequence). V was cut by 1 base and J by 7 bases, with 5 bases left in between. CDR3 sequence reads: CASSQGLEQYF. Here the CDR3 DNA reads TGTGCCAGCAGCCAAGGACTTGAGCAGTACTTC.

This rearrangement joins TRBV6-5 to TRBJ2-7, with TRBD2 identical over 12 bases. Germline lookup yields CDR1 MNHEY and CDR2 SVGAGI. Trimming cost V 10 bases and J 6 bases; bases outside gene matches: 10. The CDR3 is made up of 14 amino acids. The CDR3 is CATRTSGVGAEQYF. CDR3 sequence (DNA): TGTGCCACCCGGACTAGCGGGGTTGGGGCCGAGCAGTACTTC.

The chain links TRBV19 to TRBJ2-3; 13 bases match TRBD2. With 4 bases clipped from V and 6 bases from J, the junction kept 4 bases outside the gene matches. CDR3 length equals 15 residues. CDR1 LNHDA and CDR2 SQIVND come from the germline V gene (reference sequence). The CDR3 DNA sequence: TGTGCCAGTAGTAGGACTAGCGGGAGTTGGGATACGCAGTATTTT. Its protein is CASSRTSGSWDTQYF.

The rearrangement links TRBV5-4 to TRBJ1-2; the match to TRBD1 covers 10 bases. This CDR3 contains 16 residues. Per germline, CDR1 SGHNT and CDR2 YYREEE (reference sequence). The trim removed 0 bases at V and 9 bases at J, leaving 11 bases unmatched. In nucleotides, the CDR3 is TGTGCCAGCAGCTTGGCGACAGGGGGCGGAGAGTTTAGCTACACCTTC. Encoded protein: CASSLATGGGEFSYTF. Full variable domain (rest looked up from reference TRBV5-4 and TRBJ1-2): ETGVTQSPTHLIKTRGQQVTLRCSSQSGHNTVSWYQQALGQGPQFIFQYYREEENGRGNFPPRFSGLQFPNYSSELNVNALELDDSALYLCASSLATGGGEFSYTFGSGTRLTVV.

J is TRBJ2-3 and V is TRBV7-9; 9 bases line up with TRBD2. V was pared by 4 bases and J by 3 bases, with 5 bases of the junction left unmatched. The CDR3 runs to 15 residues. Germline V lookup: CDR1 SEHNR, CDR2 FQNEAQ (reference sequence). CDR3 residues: CASSSSGMGTDTQYF. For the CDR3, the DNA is TGTGCCAGCAGCTCTAGCGGGATGGGGACAGATACGCAGTATTTT.

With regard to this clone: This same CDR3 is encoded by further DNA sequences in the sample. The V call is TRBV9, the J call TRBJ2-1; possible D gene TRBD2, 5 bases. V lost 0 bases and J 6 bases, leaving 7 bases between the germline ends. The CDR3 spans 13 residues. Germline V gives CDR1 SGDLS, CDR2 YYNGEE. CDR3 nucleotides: TGTGCCAGCAGCGTAGTAAGCGGCAATGAGCAGTTCTTC. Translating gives CASSVVSGNEQFF.

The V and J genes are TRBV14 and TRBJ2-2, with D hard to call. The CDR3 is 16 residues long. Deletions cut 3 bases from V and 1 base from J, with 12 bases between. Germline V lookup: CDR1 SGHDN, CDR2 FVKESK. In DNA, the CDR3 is TGTGCCAGCAGCCACCGAATTGACTTGAACACCGGGGAGCTGTTTTTT. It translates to CASSHRIDLNTGELFF. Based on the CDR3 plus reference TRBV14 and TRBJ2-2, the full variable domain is EAGVTQFPSHSVIEKGQTVTLRCDPISGHDNLYWYRRVMGKEIKFLLHFVKESKQDESGMPNNRFLAERTGGTYSTLKVQPAELEDSGVYFCASSHRIDLNTGELFFGEGSRLTVL.

This chain's CDR3 is CASRGTSWETQYF. The CDR3 nucleotides are TGTGCCAGCAGGGGGACTAGCTGGGAGACCCAGTACTTC. This chain uses TRBV2 with TRBJ2-5; 9 nucleotides agree with TRBD2. The germline V gene encodes CDR1 SNHLY and CDR2 FYNNEI. The ends lost 6 bases at V and 5 bases at J; junction bases unmatched: 4. The CDR3 has 13 residues.

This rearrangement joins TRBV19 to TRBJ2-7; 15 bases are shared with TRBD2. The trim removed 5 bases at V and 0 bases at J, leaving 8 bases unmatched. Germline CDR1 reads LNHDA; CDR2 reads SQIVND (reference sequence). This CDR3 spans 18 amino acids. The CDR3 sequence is CASSWGLAGGLSSYEQYF. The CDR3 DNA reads TGTGCCAGTAGTTGGGGACTAGCGGGAGGCCTAAGCTCCTACGAGCAGTACTTC.

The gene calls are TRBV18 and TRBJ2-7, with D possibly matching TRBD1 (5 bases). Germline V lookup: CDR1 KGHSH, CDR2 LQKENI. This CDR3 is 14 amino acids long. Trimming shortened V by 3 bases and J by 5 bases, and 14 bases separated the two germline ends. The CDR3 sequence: CASSPVGASNEQYF. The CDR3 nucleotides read TGTGCCAGCTCACCTGTAGGGGCTTCCAACGAGCAGTACTTC.

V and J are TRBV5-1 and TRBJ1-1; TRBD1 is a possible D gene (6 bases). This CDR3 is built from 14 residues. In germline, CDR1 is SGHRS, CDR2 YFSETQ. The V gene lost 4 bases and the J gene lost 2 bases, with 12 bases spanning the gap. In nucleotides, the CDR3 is TGCGCCAGCAGCACCGGACAGCCCAACACTGAAGCTTTCTTT. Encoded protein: CASSTGQPNTEAFF.

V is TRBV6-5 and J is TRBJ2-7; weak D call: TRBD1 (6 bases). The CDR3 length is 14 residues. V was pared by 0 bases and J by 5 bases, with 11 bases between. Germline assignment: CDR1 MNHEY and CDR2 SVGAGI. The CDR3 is CASSYSQGQNEQYF. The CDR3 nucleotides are TGTGCCAGCAGTTACTCCCAGGGGCAGAACGAGCAGTACTTC.

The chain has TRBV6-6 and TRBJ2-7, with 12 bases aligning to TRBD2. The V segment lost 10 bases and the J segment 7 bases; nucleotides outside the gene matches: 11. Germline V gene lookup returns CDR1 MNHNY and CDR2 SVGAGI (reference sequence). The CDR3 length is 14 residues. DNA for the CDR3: TGTGCCACCTGCCCTAGCGGGAGGGAAAGGGAGCAGTACTTC. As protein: CATCPSGREREQYF.

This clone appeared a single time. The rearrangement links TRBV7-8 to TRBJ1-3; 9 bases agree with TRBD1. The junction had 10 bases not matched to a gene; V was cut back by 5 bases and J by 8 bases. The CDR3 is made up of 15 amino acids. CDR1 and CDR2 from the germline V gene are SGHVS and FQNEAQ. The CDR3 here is CASSPGDRVIDTIYF. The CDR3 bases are TGTGCCAGCAGCCCGGGGGACAGGGTTATTGACACCATATATTTT.